These 2 T cell receptor beta chains were all obtained from the same sample, sequenced in a study of response to subunit inactivated influenza vaccine. TCRdb reanalysed the RT-PCR reads using MiXCR and keeps one entry per CDR3 protein. The sample lists about 610,000 distinct CDR3 sequences, 14% occurring once. This specimen consisted of PBMCs from blood, obtained 11 to 12 days after vaccination. The receptors were sampled from a man between 50 and 59 years old who received an inactivated influenza vaccine.

This clonotype was seen more than once but under ten times. The rearrangement links TRBV7-2 to TRBJ2-3; D is ambiguous. This CDR3 comprises 12 residues. Germline assignment: CDR1 SGHTA and CDR2 FQGNSA. V lost 5 bases, J lost 5 bases, and 8 bases lay in between. CDR3 DNA: TGTGCCAGCAGCCAAAGTAGAGATACGCAGTATTTT. Protein product: CASSQSRDTQYF.

There are a few counts of this clonotype. V gene TRBV12-3 or TRBV12-4 combines with J gene TRBJ1-5; 8 nucleotides agree with TRBD1. V shed 6 bases, J shed 4 bases, and the junction held 5 bases outside the gene matches. The CDR3 covers 14 residues. The CDR3 loop is CASRLGQGNQPQHF. Here the CDR3 DNA reads TGTGCCAGCAGGCTCGGACAGGGTAATCAGCCCCAGCATTTT.